These 25 T cell receptor beta chains were all obtained from the same sample, sequenced in a study of T cell changes during pregnancy in multiple sclerosis. The data were produced by immunoSEQ multiplex PCR, yet TCRdb's version contains in-frame clones alone and is incomplete. The sample lists tens of thousands of clones; approximately 90% were seen once. This sample comprised peripheral blood, obtained in the first trimester of pregnancy. These receptors all come from a female donor in good health, enrolled as a control in a pregnancy study.

The chain carries TRBV5-8 and TRBJ2-7; tentative D call: TRBD1 (5 bases). The V end lost 0 bases, the J end lost 0 bases, and 13 bases lay between the germline ends. This CDR3 has 16 residues. The V gene's germline CDR1 is SGHTS and CDR2 YDEGEE. This chain's CDR3 is CASSLGRVGVSYEQYF. The DNA of the CDR3 is TGTGCCAGCAGCTTGGGCAGGGTAGGGGTCTCCTACGAGCAGTACTTC.

V usage is TRBV4-1 and J usage is TRBJ2-3; D unclear. V shed 0 bases and J shed 4 bases, with 11 bases lying between them. CDR3 length: 15 amino acids. Germline V CDR1 and CDR2: MGHRA, YSYEKL. CDR3 loop: CASSQDLGAADTQYF. The CDR3 nucleotides are TGCGCCAGCAGCCAAGATTTGGGCGCCGCAGATACGCAGTATTTT.

This clone was counted many times. This chain connects TRBV29-1 to TRBJ1-1, with D perhaps TRBD1 (6 bases). V was cut by 7 bases and J by 8 bases, with 14 bases left in between. Germline CDR1 SQVTM, CDR2 ANQGSEA. The CDR3 runs 11 residues. CDR3 loop: CSGGTGTEAFF. CDR3 sequence (DNA): TGCAGCGGCGGTACCGGGACAGAAGCTTTCTTT.

The chain recombines TRBV25-1 with TRBJ2-1; TRBD2 agrees at 11 bases. Trimming took 6 bases from V and 10 from J; bases not matched to a gene: 8. The CDR3 runs 14 residues. CDR1 is MGHDK and CDR2 is SYGVNS in the germline V gene. CDR3 coding DNA: TGTGCCAGCAGCCTAGCGGGAGGAGGAGGAGAGCAGTTCTTC. It specifies CASSLAGGGGEQFF.

The chain recombines TRBV28 with TRBJ1-2, with D possibly matching TRBD1 (6 bases). Trimming removed 2 bases from V and 3 bases from J, with 16 bases in between. Per germline, CDR1 MDHEN and CDR2 SYDVKM. The length of the CDR3 is 16 residues. CDR3 bases: TGTGCCAGCAGTTTAGGGGACACCAAAATACACTATGGCTACACCTTC. Amino acids: CASSLGDTKIHYGYTF.

This clone was picked up one time. The V call is TRBV2, the J call TRBJ2-5, with a weak D call TRBD1 (5 bases). The CDR3 has 13 amino acids. CDR1 is SNHLY and CDR2 is FYNNEI in the germline V gene. Trimming removed 5 bases at V and 4 bases at J, with 11 bases between. The CDR3 spells CASSLDRRETQYF. In nucleotides, the CDR3 is TGTGCCAGCAGTTTAGACAGAAGAGAGACCCAGTACTTC.

The rearrangement joins TRBV11-2 to TRBJ2-7; a weak D match, TRBD2 (6 bases). In germline, CDR1 is SGHAT, CDR2 FQNNGV. V lost 5 bases and J lost 2, with 19 bases in between. The length of the CDR3 is 16 residues. CDR3 nucleotide sequence: TGTGCCAGCAGCCGCGTTCTAGCGTCAGTACCCTACGAGCAGTACTTC. This sequence encodes CASSRVLASVPYEQYF.

This sequence joins TRBV6-4 and TRBJ2-3; 14 nucleotides line up with TRBD2. Germline V gene lookup returns CDR1 MRHNA and CDR2 SNTAGT. The CDR3 length is 16 residues. Trimming cost V 0 bases and J 6 bases; bases outside gene matches: 2. The DNA of the CDR3 is TGTGCCAGCAGTGACTCGGGGACTAGCGGGAGTGATACGCAGTATTTT. Translating it yields CASSDSGTSGSDTQYF.

V is TRBV7-2 and J is TRBJ1-2, with a tentative D call TRBD1 (6 bases). Germline CDR1 is SGHTA and CDR2 is FQGNSA. The CDR3 extends over 14 amino acids. Deletions cut 0 bases from V and 5 bases from J, with 10 bases between. The CDR3, as DNA: TGTGCCAGCAGCTTAGCTCAGGGGCTTTATGGCTACACCTTC. Translation gives CASSLAQGLYGYTF.

J is TRBJ2-1 and V is TRBV29-1; D is unclear. V was shortened by 3 bases and J by 5 bases, with 2 bases between the two germline ends. The CDR3 sequence is 10 residues long. The germline V gene encodes CDR1 SQVTM and CDR2 ANQGSEA. CDR3 coding DNA: TGCAGCGTTGACAACAATGAGCAGTTCTTC. Protein sequence: CSVDNNEQFF.

The J gene is TRBJ1-2, the V gene TRBV27, with 8 bases lining up with TRBD1. Germline trimming cut 2 bases from V and 9 bases from J; bases unmatched to any gene: 8. Germline V lookup: CDR1 MNHEY, CDR2 SMNVEV (reference sequence). This CDR3 is 14 amino acids long. The CDR3 spells CASSLSTGGRSYTF. The CDR3 nucleotides are TGTGCCAGCAGTTTAAGCACAGGGGGAAGGAGCTACACCTTC.

The genes are TRBV9 and TRBJ2-7; 14 bases are a match to TRBD2. The CDR3 covers 16 residues. The J segment lost 6 bases and the V segment lost 2 bases, leaving 7 bases of the junction unmatched. The germline V gene encodes CDR1 SGDLS and CDR2 YYNGEE. The CDR3 spells CASSVGTSGSLVEQYF. DNA of the CDR3: TGTGCCAGCAGCGTGGGGACTAGCGGGAGTCTGGTCGAGCAGTACTTC.

V usage is TRBV7-3 and J usage is TRBJ2-5, with 7 bases aligning to TRBD2. This CDR3 has 16 amino acids. The germline CDR1 and CDR2 sequences are SGHTA and FQGTGA. J gave up 4 bases and V 1 base, and 9 bases lay outside the gene matches. DNA of the CDR3: TGTGCCAGCAGCTTAAATTCGGGGCGCGGGGGAGAGACCCAGTACTTC. It yields the protein CASSLNSGRGGETQYF.

J is TRBJ2-7 and V is TRBV6-9; the D is unclear. Per the germline V gene, CDR1 is MNHGY and CDR2 is SVAAGI. CDR3 length: 14 amino acids. With 8 bases removed from V and 4 bases from J, the gap between germline ends came to 18 bases. The CDR3, as DNA: TGTGCCAGCTGCTGCAGGCAAACCATATACGAGCAGTACTTC. Translation gives CASCCRQTIYEQYF.

The chain uses TRBV2 and TRBJ1-2, with 9 bases fitting TRBD1. Trimming at V came to 6 bases and at J to 6 bases, leaving 8 bases not matched to a gene. The CDR3 totals 14 residues. Germline V gene data show CDR1 as SNHLY and CDR2 as FYNNEI. CDR3 sequence reads: CASRRQGGSDGYTF. The CDR3 bases are TGTGCCAGCAGAAGACAGGGGGGTAGCGATGGCTACACCTTC. Variable domain in full (rest from reference TRBV2 and TRBJ1-2): EPEVTQTPSHQVTQMGQEVILRCVPISNHLYFYWYRQILGQKVEFLVSFYNNEISEKSEIFDDQFSVERPDGSNFTLKIRSTKLEDSAMYFCASRRQGGSDGYTFGSGTRLTVV.

This clone was counted only a few times. The chain joins TRBV2 to TRBJ1-2; TRBD1 matches 9 bases. The V segment lost 6 bases and the J segment 6 bases; nucleotides outside the gene matches: 8. In germline, CDR1 is SNHLY, CDR2 FYNNEI. The CDR3 consists of 14 residues. The CDR3 region has the DNA TGTGCCAGCAGGGTCCGGGACAGGGTTAATGGCTACACCTTC. It codes for CASRVRDRVNGYTF.

Comments on this clone: At one boundary the junction diverges from the germline segment, which might be a read error. The genes are TRBV11-2 and TRBJ2-7; D may be TRBD2 (6 bases). The CDR3 consists of 14 residues. In germline, CDR1 is SGHAT, CDR2 FQNNGV. The CDR3 nucleotides are TGTGCCAGCAGCTTTACTAGCACTACAATGGGTATCGGTTTC. It translates to CASSFTSTTMGIGF.

The chain employs TRBV6-5 and TRBJ1-1, with TRBD1 matching 8 bases. Trimming at V came to 5 bases and at J to 5 bases, leaving 7 bases not matched to a gene. There are 14 residues in the CDR3. CDR1 MNHEY and CDR2 SVGAGI come from the germline V gene. The CDR3 loop reads CASSGRQGQTEAFF. DNA of the CDR3: TGTGCCAGCAGTGGGCGACAGGGGCAGACTGAAGCTTTCTTT.

The chain couples TRBV11-2 to TRBJ1-3; D is perhaps TRBD1 (5 bases). Germline CDR1 is SGHAT and CDR2 is FQNNGV. The CDR3 is 15 residues long. Trimming removed 1 base from V and 2 bases from J, with 9 bases in between. CDR3 residues: CASSLVAGTGNTIYF. The CDR3 DNA is TGTGCCAGCAGCTTAGTGGCAGGGACTGGAAACACCATATATTTT.

The rearrangement joins TRBV30 to TRBJ1-2, with TRBD1 as a possible D gene (6 bases). Trimming removed 7 bases from V and 8 bases from J, with 23 bases in between. Germline CDR1 is GTSNPN and CDR2 is SVGIG (reference sequence). CDR3 size: 14 residues. The CDR3 bases are TGTGCCTCCTCCCCGGCAAGGGACAAAGAAGGCTACACCTTC. Its translation is CASSPARDKEGYTF.

The chain links TRBV7-9 to TRBJ1-2; TRBD1 matches 12 bases. Germline V CDR1 and CDR2: SEHNR, FQNEAQ (reference sequence). This CDR3 comprises 18 residues. V lost 2 bases and J lost 8; bases outside the gene matches: 15. CDR3 residues: CASSLLGTGGASAGGYTF. The CDR3 DNA reads as TGTGCCAGCAGCTTACTAGGGACAGGGGGCGCGTCTGCTGGAGGCTACACCTTC.

The V call is TRBV6-5, the J call TRBJ1-4; tentative D call: TRBD1 (5 bases). CDR1 and CDR2 from the germline V gene are MNHEY and SVGAGI. Trimming left V 6 bases short and J 4 bases short, with 12 bases between. The CDR3 covers 14 residues. Here the CDR3 reads CASSRQGVNEKLFF. The CDR3 coding sequence is TGTGCCAGCAGCCGGCAGGGTGTTAATGAAAAACTGTTTTTT.

This clone was found once. The gene calls are TRBV6-1 and TRBJ2-4, with TRBD1 identical over 8 bases. V lost 2 bases, J lost 9 bases, and 6 bases stayed unmatched. The CDR3 sequence is 14 residues long. The germline V gene has CDR1 MNHNS and CDR2 SASEGT. In DNA, the CDR3 is TGTGCCAGCAGTGAACCCGGACAGGGAGGCATTCAGTACTTC. It is translated as CASSEPGQGGIQYF.

The chain is built from TRBV2 and TRBJ1-2; a possible D gene is TRBD1 (5 bases). The CDR3 runs 14 residues. CDR1 SNHLY and CDR2 FYNNEI come from the germline V gene. V was cut by 1 base and J by 4 bases, with 10 bases left in between. Here the CDR3 reads CASSEDGGVYGYTF. In DNA form, the CDR3 reads TGTGCCAGCAGTGAAGATGGGGGGGTCTATGGCTACACCTTC.

This sequence joins TRBV4-1 and TRBJ2-7, with TRBD1 matching over 9 bases. Unmatched junction bases numbered 8, after V lost 1 base and J lost 1 base. Germline CDR1 MGHRA, CDR2 YSYEKL. The CDR3 consists of 17 residues. The CDR3, as DNA: TGCGCCAGCAGCCAAGTTGGGACAGGGTGGAGGTCCTACGAGCAGTACTTC. It is translated as CASSQVGTGWRSYEQYF.